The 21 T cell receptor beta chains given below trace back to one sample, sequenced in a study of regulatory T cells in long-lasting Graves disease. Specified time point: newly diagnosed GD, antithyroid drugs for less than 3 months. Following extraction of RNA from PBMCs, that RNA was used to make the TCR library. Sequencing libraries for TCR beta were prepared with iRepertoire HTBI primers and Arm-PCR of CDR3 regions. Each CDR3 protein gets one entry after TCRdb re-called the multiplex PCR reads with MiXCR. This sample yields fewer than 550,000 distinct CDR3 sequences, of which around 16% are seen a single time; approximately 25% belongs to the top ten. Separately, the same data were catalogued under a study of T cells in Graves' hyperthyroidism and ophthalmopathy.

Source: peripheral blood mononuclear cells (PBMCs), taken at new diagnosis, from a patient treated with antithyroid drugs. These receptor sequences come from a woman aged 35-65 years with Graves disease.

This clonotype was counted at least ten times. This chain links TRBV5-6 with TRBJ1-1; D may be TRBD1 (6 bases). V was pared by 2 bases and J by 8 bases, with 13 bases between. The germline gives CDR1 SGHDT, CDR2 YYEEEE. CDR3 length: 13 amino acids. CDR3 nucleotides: TGTGCCAGCAGCTTTGGACAGTTGAAAGAAGCTTTCTTT. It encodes CASSFGQLKEAFF.

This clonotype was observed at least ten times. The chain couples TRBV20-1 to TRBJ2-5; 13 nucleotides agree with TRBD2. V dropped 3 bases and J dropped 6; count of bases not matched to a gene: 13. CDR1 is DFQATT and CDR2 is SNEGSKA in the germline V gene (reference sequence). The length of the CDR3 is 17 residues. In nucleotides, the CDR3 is TGCAGTGCTAGTAAGGGACTAGCGGGGCGAAGCGGGAAGACCCAGTACTTC. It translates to CSASKGLAGRSGKTQYF.

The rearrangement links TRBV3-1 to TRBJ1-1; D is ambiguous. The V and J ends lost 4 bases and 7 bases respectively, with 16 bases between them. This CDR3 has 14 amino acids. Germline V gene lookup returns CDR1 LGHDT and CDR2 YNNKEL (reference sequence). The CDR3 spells CASSRLRQGNEAFF. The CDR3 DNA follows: TGTGCCAGCAGCCGGCTGAGACAAGGGAATGAAGCTTTCTTT.

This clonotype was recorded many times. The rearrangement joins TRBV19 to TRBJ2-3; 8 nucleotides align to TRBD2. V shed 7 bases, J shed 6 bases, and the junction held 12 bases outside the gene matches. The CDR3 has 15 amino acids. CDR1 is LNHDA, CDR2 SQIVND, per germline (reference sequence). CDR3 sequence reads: CASTPPSGGRDTQYF. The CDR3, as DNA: TGTGCCAGTACTCCCCCCAGCGGGGGACGGGATACGCAGTATTTT.

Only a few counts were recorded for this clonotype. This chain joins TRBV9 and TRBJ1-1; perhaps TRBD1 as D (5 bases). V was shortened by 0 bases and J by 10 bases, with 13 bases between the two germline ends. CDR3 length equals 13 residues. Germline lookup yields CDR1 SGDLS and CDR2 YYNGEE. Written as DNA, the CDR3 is TGTGCCAGCAGCGTAGATGAGGGGACCCGAGCTTTCTTT. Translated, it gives CASSVDEGTRAFF.

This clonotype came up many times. As DNA, the CDR3 is TGTGCCAGCAGGAGGGGGGGACTAGCGGGGGAAATATACGAGCAGTACTTC. It yields the protein CASRRGGLAGEIYEQYF. V usage is TRBV6-1 and J usage is TRBJ2-7, with 14 nucleotides matching TRBD2. The germline V gene has CDR1 MNHNS and CDR2 SASEGT. V lost 6 bases to trimming and J lost 4 bases; unmatched junction nucleotides: 11. The CDR3 contains 17 residues.

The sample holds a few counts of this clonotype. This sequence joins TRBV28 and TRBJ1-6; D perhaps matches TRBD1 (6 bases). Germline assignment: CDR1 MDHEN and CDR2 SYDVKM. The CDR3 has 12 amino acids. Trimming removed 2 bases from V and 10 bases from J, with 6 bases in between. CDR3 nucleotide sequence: TGTGCCAGCAGTTTACAGGGGTCACCCCTCCACTTT. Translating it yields CASSLQGSPLHF.

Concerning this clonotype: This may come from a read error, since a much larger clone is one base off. CDR3 sequence: CARSHLLYAGNQPQHF. The CDR3 DNA follows: TGTGCCAGAAGCCACTTATTATACGCAGGCAATCAGCCCCAGCATTTT. The chain combines TRBV6-2 or TRBV6-3 with TRBJ1-5; D is ambiguous. The ends were cut back, 9 bases at V and 2 bases at J, with 20 bases in the middle. The CDR3 consists of 16 residues. CDR1 MNHEY and CDR2 SVGEGT come from the germline V gene.

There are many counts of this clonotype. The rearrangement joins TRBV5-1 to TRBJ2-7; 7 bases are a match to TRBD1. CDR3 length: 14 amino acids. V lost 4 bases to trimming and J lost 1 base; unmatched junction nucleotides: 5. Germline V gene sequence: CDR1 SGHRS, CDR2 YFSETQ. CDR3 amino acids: CASSTWTGSYEQYF. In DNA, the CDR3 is TGCGCCAGCAGCACATGGACAGGTTCCTACGAGCAGTACTTC.

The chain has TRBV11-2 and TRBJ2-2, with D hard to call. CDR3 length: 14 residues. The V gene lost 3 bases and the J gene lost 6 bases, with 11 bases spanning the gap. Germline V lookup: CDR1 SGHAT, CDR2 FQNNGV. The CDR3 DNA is TGTGCCAGCAGCTTCGAACCAACCCCCGGGGAGCTGTTTTTT. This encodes CASSFEPTPGELFF.

CDR3: CASSHGTSGGPQETQYF. CDR3 nucleotides: TGTGCCAGCAGCCACGGGACTAGCGGGGGTCCCCAAGAGACCCAGTACTTC. The V gene is TRBV5-8, the J gene TRBJ2-5; 14 bases match TRBD2. V was clipped by 4 bases and J by 1 base; unmatched bases: 6. CDR1 SGHTS and CDR2 YDEGEE come from the germline V gene. The CDR3 runs 17 residues.

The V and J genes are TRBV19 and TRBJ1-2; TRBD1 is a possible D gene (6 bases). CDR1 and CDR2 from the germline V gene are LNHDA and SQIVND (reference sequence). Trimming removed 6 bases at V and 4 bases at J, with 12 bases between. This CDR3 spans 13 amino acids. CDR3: CASSRDKPYGYTF. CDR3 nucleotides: TGTGCCAGTAGCAGGGACAAGCCCTATGGCTACACCTTC. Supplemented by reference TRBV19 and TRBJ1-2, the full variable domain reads DGGITQSPKYLFRKEGQNVTLSCEQNLNHDAMYWYRQDPGQGLRLIYYSQIVNDFQKGDIAEGYSVSREKKESFPLTVTSAQKNPTAFYLCASSRDKPYGYTFGSGTRLTVV.

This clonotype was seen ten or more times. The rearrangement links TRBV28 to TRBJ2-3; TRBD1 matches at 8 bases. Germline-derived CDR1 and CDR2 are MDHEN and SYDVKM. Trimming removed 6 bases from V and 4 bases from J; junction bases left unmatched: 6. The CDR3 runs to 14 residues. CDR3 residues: CASSSGQGPDTQYF. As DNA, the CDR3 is TGTGCCAGCAGCTCCGGACAGGGACCAGATACGCAGTATTTT.

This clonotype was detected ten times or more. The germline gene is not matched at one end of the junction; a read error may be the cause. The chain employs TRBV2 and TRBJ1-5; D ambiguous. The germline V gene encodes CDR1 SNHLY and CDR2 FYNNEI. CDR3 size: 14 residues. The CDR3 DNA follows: TGTGCCAGCTGTGAGGACGGTAGCAATCAGCCCCAGCATTTT. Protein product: CASCEDGSNQPQHF.

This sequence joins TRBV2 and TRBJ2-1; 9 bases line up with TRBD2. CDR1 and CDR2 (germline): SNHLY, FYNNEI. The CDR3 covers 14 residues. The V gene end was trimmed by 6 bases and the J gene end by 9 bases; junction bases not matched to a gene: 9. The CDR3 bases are TGTGCCAGCAGATTAGCGGGGGTGGGTGGTGAGCAGTTCTTC. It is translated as CASRLAGVGGEQFF.

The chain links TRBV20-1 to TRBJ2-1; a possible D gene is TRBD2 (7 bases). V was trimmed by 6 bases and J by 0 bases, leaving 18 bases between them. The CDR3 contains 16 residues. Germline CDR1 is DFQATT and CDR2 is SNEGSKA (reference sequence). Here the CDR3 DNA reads TGCAGTGCCAGGAGGGGGGGCCCCAGCTCCTACAATGAGCAGTTCTTC. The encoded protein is CSARRGGPSSYNEQFF.

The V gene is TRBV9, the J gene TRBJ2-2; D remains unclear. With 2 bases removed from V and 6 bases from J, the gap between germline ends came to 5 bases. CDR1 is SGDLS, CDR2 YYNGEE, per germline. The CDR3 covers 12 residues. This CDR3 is CASSVLSGELFF. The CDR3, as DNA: TGTGCCAGCAGCGTCCTCTCCGGGGAGCTGTTTTTT. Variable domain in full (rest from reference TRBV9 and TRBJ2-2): DSGVTQTPKHLITATGQRVTLRCSPRSGDLSVYWYQQSLDQGLQFLIQYYNGEERAKGNILERFSAQQFPDLHSELNLSSLELGDSALYFCASSVLSGELFFGEGSRLTVL.

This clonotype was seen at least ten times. The CDR3, as DNA: TGTGCCAGCACAGGGGGCCCGAGCACAGATACGCAGTATTTT. Amino acid sequence: CASTGGPSTDTQYF. This chain links TRBV28 with TRBJ2-3; 8 bases match TRBD1. CDR3 length: 14 amino acids. The germline V gene has CDR1 MDHEN and CDR2 SYDVKM. Unmatched junction bases numbered 3, after V lost 7 bases and J lost 0 bases.

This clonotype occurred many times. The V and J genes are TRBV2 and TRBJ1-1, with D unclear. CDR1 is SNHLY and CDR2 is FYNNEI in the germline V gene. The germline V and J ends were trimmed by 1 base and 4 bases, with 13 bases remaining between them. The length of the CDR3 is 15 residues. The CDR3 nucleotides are TGTGCCAGCAGTGAAGGGGGTATCTCGGGCACTGAAGCTTTCTTT. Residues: CASSEGGISGTEAFF.

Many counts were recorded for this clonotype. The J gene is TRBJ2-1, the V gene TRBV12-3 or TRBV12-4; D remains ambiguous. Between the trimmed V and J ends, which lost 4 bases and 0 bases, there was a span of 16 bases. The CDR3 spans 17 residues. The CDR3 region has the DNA TGTGCCAGCAGTTCTCCTCGGGTTGCTAGCTCCTACAATGAGCAGTTCTTC. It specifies CASSSPRVASSYNEQFF.

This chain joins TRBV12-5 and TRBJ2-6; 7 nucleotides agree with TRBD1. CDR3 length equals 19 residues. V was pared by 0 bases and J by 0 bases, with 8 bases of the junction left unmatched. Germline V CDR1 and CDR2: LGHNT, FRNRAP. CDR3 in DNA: TGTGCTAGTGGTTTGGTTTTGGACAGGACATTCTCTGGGGCCAACGTCCTGACTTTC. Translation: CASGLVLDRTFSGANVLTF.